The present entry profiles one T cell receptor beta chain with its context. This sample is part of a study of blood T cell repertoires in COVID-19. Study-level information: Whether acute or convalescent, the COVID-19 samples came from the United States, Italy and Spain. The analysed material was cDNA or gDNA that came from T cells, B-cell-depleted T cells, or PBMCs.

Germline V lookup: CDR1 SGHVS, CDR2 FNYEAQ. Trimming left V 2 bases short and J 1 base short, with 27 bases between. The CDR3 loop spans 21 amino acids. Authors' data handling: Cell counts per sample came from amplifying reference gene primers. Some clones are missing from TCRdb's copy, which holds only in-frame ones; the method was immunoSEQ multiplex PCR. For V, J and clone size, that table is used; D and trimming come from the DNA. The sample yields some 89,000 clones, around 80% seen once. Sequenced material: peripheral blood. The chain joins TRBV7-6 to TRBJ1-5, with D tentatively TRBD1 (5 bases). This sequence was found in a man in his 70s with acute or convalescent COVID-19. In nucleotides, the CDR3 is TGTGCCAGCAGCTTAATTGGACCCGGTGGCCCGGGGGGAAAAAGCAATCAGCCCCAGCATTTT. Its protein is CASSLIGPGGPGGKSNQPQHF. The entire variable domain, with the rest obtained from reference TRBV7-6 and TRBJ1-5, is as follows: GAGVSQSPRYKVTKRGQDVALRCDPISGHVSLYWYRQALGQGPEFLTYFNYEAQQDKSGLPNDRFSAERPEGSISTLTIQRTEQRDSAMYRCASSLIGPGGPGGKSNQPQHFGDGTRLSIL.